Presented here are 15 T cell receptor beta chains from one specimen sequenced in a study of cytomegalovirus exposure and HLA in healthy donors. PCR was performed using 60 Vbeta and 13 Jbeta primers. The assay was immunoSEQ multiplex PCR, and TCRdb's table has in-frame clones only and misses some. The sample consists of 100,000 to 120,000 clones, around 85% of them appearing once. The sample consisted of PBMCs. Receptors originate from a man in his forties or fifties in good health and CMV-seronegative.

This chain uses TRBV29-1 with TRBJ1-1, with D perhaps TRBD1 (6 bases). The CDR3 extends over 13 amino acids. Germline V gives CDR1 SQVTM, CDR2 ANQGSEA. Trimming cost V 2 bases and J 6 bases, with 13 bases left between them. The CDR3 loop is CSVESTGSSEAFF. CDR3 nucleotide sequence: TGCAGCGTTGAAAGTACAGGGTCTTCTGAAGCTTTCTTT.

The rearrangement uses TRBV5-4 and TRBJ1-1; D ambiguous. Germline CDR1 reads SGHNT; CDR2 reads YYREEE (reference sequence). Trimming took off 2 bases at V and 1 base at J, with 6 bases between the two ends. This CDR3 contains 13 residues. In nucleotides, the CDR3 is TGTGCCAGCAGCTTCGGGTCGAACACTGAAGCTTTCTTT. It specifies CASSFGSNTEAFF.

This clone was seen only once. V and J are TRBV30 and TRBJ2-3; 9 bases map to TRBD2. V was clipped by 1 base and J by 12 bases; unmatched bases: 2. The CDR3 is 11 amino acids. CDR1 GTSNPN and CDR2 SVGIG come from the germline V gene (reference sequence). The CDR3 bases are TGTGCCTGGAGTGGTCTAGCGGGACAGTATTTT. Translating it yields CAWSGLAGQYF. Combining the CDR3 with reference TRBV30 and TRBJ2-3 gives the whole variable domain SQTIHQWPATLVQPVGSPLSLECTVEGTSNPNLYWYRQAAGRGLQLLFYSVGIGQISSEVPQNLSASRPQDRQFILSSKKLLLSDSGFYLCAWSGLAGQYFGPGTRLTVL.

This sequence joins TRBV6-1 and TRBJ1-5; the D gene is possibly TRBD1 (6 bases). The CDR3 covers 15 residues. The V end was cut by 2 bases, the J end by 6 bases, with 14 bases between. Germline V gene sequence: CDR1 MNHNS, CDR2 SASEGT. In DNA, the CDR3 is TGTGCCAGCAGTGAACGACAGGTTCGGGGTCAGCCCCAGCATTTT. Its protein product is CASSERQVRGQPQHF.

The chain uses TRBV5-6 and TRBJ2-1; 11 bases fit TRBD1. The CDR3 consists of 15 residues. The germline CDR1 and CDR2 sequences are SGHDT and YYEEEE. With V trimmed by 6 bases and J by 9 bases, 11 bases remained unmatched. CDR3 DNA sequence: TGTGCCAGCACCCTGTGGGACAGGGGGGAGGTTGAGCAGTTCTTC. Translated: CASTLWDRGEVEQFF.

This clone came up a few times. The genes are TRBV5-1 and TRBJ1-4, with a possible D match to TRBD1 (5 bases). This CDR3 has 15 amino acids. CDR1 is SGHRS and CDR2 is YFSETQ in the germline V gene. The V end lost 4 bases, the J end lost 11 bases, and 21 bases lay between the germline ends. The CDR3 sequence is CASSPVGGIEGKLFF. The CDR3 DNA follows: TGCGCCAGCAGCCCCGTCGGAGGGATTGAGGGGAAACTGTTTTTT.

Points on this clone: The junction and the germline gene differ at one end; a read error may be behind it. The same CDR3 also results from other DNA sequences found in this sample. The V and J genes are TRBV7-9 and TRBJ2-5; D possibly matches TRBD1 or TRBD2 (7 bases each). Germline V CDR1 and CDR2: SEHNR, FQNEAQ (reference sequence). This CDR3 contains 12 residues. CDR3 protein: CASRGGLETQYF. CDR3 coding DNA: TGTGCTAGCAGGGGGGGGTTAGAGACCCAGTACTTC.

The rearrangement joins TRBV15 to TRBJ2-7, with a weak D call TRBD1 (5 bases). The CDR3 is 14 amino acids. Germline V gene sequence: CDR1 LNHNV, CDR2 YYDKDF (reference sequence). Between the trimmed V and J ends, which lost 0 bases and 4 bases, there was a span of 10 bases. CDR3 DNA: TGTGCCACCAGCAGAGACAGGGTGTCATACGAGCAGTACTTC. Its protein product is CATSRDRVSYEQYF.

This chain joins TRBV30 and TRBJ2-3; 9 bases are shared with TRBD2. With V trimmed by 5 bases and J by 2 bases, 8 bases remained unmatched. CDR1 GTSNPN and CDR2 SVGIG come from the germline V gene (reference sequence). CDR3 size: 15 residues. The CDR3 DNA is TGTGCCTGGGCACGCAGCGGGGGGCACACAGATACGCAGTATTTT. Translation: CAWARSGGHTDTQYF.

The chain employs TRBV13 and TRBJ2-5; tentatively, D is TRBD1 (5 bases). Per germline, CDR1 PRHDT and CDR2 FYEKMQ (reference sequence). This CDR3 comprises 12 residues. V was cut by 1 base and J by 5 bases, with 5 bases left in between. Here the CDR3 reads CASSLEGETQYF. CDR3 DNA sequence: TGTGCCAGCAGCTTAGAGGGGGAGACCCAGTACTTC.

This clone was seen once. The chain recombines TRBV2 with TRBJ2-7; 12 bases are shared with TRBD2. The CDR3 is made up of 14 amino acids. The V and J ends lost 5 bases and 7 bases, in that order; junction bases with no gene match: 6. From germline, CDR1 is SNHLY and CDR2 FYNNEI. The CDR3 spells CASSPTSGGREQYF. CDR3 DNA: TGTGCCAGCAGTCCGACTAGCGGGGGACGGGAGCAGTACTTC.

The chain recombines TRBV6-1 with TRBJ1-1; D uncertain. The CDR3 totals 14 residues. Between the trimmed V and J ends, which lost 2 bases and 4 bases, there was a span of 11 bases. Germline-derived CDR1 and CDR2 are MNHNS and SASEGT. The CDR3: CASSEPRRGTEAFF. As DNA, the CDR3 is TGTGCCAGCAGTGAACCCCGGCGCGGCACTGAAGCTTTCTTT.

This sequence joins TRBV11-2 and TRBJ1-2; TRBD1 matches 9 bases. V gave up 4 bases and J gave up 8 bases; unmatched junction bases: 11. The CDR3 covers 15 residues. The germline CDR1 and CDR2 sequences are SGHAT and FQNNGV. CDR3 sequence reads: CASSSTGTGLGGYTF. In nucleotides, the CDR3 is TGTGCCAGCAGCTCTACCGGGACAGGGCTAGGAGGCTACACCTTC.

CDR3 coding DNA: TGTGCCAGCTCACCGGAGGGGCCCTGGTCGGAAAAACTGTTTTTT. This codes for CASSPEGPWSEKLFF. The chain carries TRBV18 and TRBJ1-4, with a tentative D call TRBD1 (5 bases). The germline gives CDR1 KGHSH, CDR2 LQKENI. This CDR3 is built from 15 residues. V dropped 3 bases and J dropped 8 bases, with 16 bases sitting between them.

CDR3 region: CASSSNVGTVQETQYF. The CDR3 region has the DNA TGTGCCAGCTCATCGAACGTAGGGACAGTCCAAGAGACCCAGTACTTC. V and J are TRBV18 and TRBJ2-5; TRBD1 matches 7 bases. Germline CDR1 and CDR2: KGHSH and LQKENI. With 5 bases clipped from V and 1 base from J, the junction kept 10 bases outside the gene matches. This CDR3 region has 16 residues.